The rows below give T cell receptor beta chains drawn from one sample of a study of shared clonotypes between healthy human individuals. TCRdb keeps only in-frame clones here, not all; method: immunoSEQ multiplex PCR. The table records hundreds of thousands of clones, more than 85% of them present only once. The sequencing sample was made of naive CD8+ T cells sorted from blood. Receptor source: a man between 25 and 39 years old in good health. Both conserved end residues are part of each CDR3. A D gene is named only where the DNA matches it firmly. Where a row states a size, it is once, few, many or the class of an expanded clone; other rows omit it.

TRBJ1-1 | TRBV6-5 | NA | NA | CASSYSWGGGHTEAFF | TGTGCCAGCAGTTACTCGTGGGGCGGGGGGCACACTGAAGCTTTCTTT
TRBJ2-1 | TRBV4-2 | NA | TRBD2 | CASSQGLAGPSYNEQFF | TGTGCCAGCAGCCAGGGACTAGCGGGACCCTCCTACAATGAGCAGTTCTTC
TRBJ2-2 | TRBV14 | NA | NA | CASSQIQGTWTGELFF | TGTGCCAGCAGCCAAATCCAGGGGACTTGGACCGGGGAGCTGTTTTTT
TRBJ2-7 | TRBV29-1 | NA | NA | CSVPDEASYEQYF | TGCAGCGTACCAGATGAGGCTTCCTACGAGCAGTACTTC
TRBJ1-1 | TRBV5-1 | NA | TRBD1 | CASSLGDRGHQNTEAFF | TGCGCCAGCAGCTTGGGGGACAGGGGTCACCAGAACACTGAAGCTTTCTTT
TRBJ2-3 | TRBV10-3 | NA | TRBD2 | CAISESPSSSGSWDTQYF | TGTGCCATCAGTGAGTCGCCTTCTTCTAGCGGGAGTTGGGATACGCAGTATTTT
TRBJ2-1 | TRBV29-1 | NA | NA | CSVSDAWDPYNEQFF | TGCAGCGTCTCAGACGCGTGGGACCCTTACAATGAGCAGTTCTTC
TRBJ1-1 | TRBV4-3 | NA | TRBD1 | CASSQDPPGTANTEAFF | TGCGCCAGCAGCCAAGACCCCCCCGGGACAGCGAACACTGAAGCTTTCTTT
TRBJ2-7 | TRBV5-8 | once | NA | CASSLGSLGYEQYF | TGTGCCAGCAGCCTGGGGTCCCTCGGGTACGAGCAGTACTTC
TRBJ2-7 | TRBV19 | NA | TRBD2 | CASSISSGIQEQYF | TGTGCCAGTAGTATTTCTAGCGGGATACAGGAGCAGTACTTC
TRBJ2-3 | TRBV11-2 | NA | NA | CASSSGGVNTDTQYF | TGTGCCAGCAGCTCCGGAGGGGTGAACACAGATACGCAGTATTTT
TRBJ2-1 | TRBV18 | few | NA | CASSQGPYNEQFF | TGTGCCAGCTCCCAGGGACCCTACAATGAGCAGTTCTTC
TRBJ2-2 | TRBV4-1 | NA | TRBD2 | CASAGGTELFF | TGCGCCAGCGCGGGGGGGACGGAGCTGTTTTTT
TRBJ2-7 | TRBV7-2 | NA | NA | CASSLATTYEQYF | TGTGCCAGCAGCTTAGCTACCACCTACGAGCAGTACTTC
TRBJ1-1 | TRBV15 | NA | NA | CATSINDMNTEAFF | TGTGCCACCAGCATTAACGATATGAACACTGAAGCTTTCTTT
TRBJ1-4 | TRBV11-2 | few | NA | CASSLDWDEKLFF | TGTGCCAGCAGCTTAGATTGGGATGAAAAACTGTTTTTT
TRBJ1-2 | TRBV4-3 | NA | TRBD1 | CASSQDLGQGAGYGYTF | TGCGCCAGCAGCCAAGATTTAGGACAGGGGGCCGGGTATGGCTACACCTTC